A single sample gave rise to the 17 T cell receptor beta chains below, sequenced in a study of T cells after yellow fever vaccination. MiXCR, applied by TCRdb to the 5' RACE reads, yields one record per CDR3 protein. Altogether over 70,000 distinct CDR3 sequences are present, around 7.3% being singletons, with the ten largest covering roughly two fifths. Sequencing used CD8+ T cells sorted from PBMCs, obtained on the day of the yellow fever booster vaccination. These receptors came from a man younger than 40 who received the YFV17D yellow fever vaccine.

The table lists this clonotype with many counts. This chain links TRBV27 with TRBJ2-7, with TRBD2 matching 10 bases. CDR3 size: 14 residues. V trimming: 4 bases; J trimming: 7 bases; junction bases outside the gene matches: 7. Germline CDR1 is MNHEY and CDR2 is SMNVEV (reference sequence). CDR3 sequence reads: CASSSLAGLTEQYF. CDR3 DNA sequence: TGTGCCAGCAGTTCACTAGCGGGGCTAACGGAGCAGTACTTC.

This clonotype has just a few counts. This chain joins TRBV2 and TRBJ2-6; D not resolved. This CDR3 spans 15 amino acids. Germline V gives CDR1 SNHLY, CDR2 FYNNEI. V lost 4 bases, J lost 0 bases, and 7 bases lay in between. CDR3 nucleotides: TGTGCCAGCAGTGTCGGCTTCTCTGGGGCCAACGTCCTGACTTTC. It is translated as CASSVGFSGANVLTF.

This clonotype was seen at least ten times. This chain joins TRBV6-2 or TRBV6-3 and TRBJ2-1, with D tentatively TRBD1 or TRBD2 (5 bases each). Per the germline V gene, CDR1 is MNHEY and CDR2 is SVGEGT. Trimming cost V 7 bases and J 7 bases, with 23 bases left between them. The CDR3 is 16 amino acids. The CDR3 sequence is CASNTHRDQSPNEQFF. CDR3 in DNA: TGTGCCAGCAACACACACCGGGACCAAAGTCCTAATGAGCAGTTCTTC.

This clonotype occurred many times. The V gene is TRBV12-3 or TRBV12-4, the J gene TRBJ2-7; either TRBD1 or TRBD2 may fit D (6 bases each). This CDR3 region has 15 residues. Between the trimmed V and J ends, which lost 5 bases and 6 bases, there was a span of 20 bases. CDR3 residues: CASSPSQGRKLEQYF. In DNA form, the CDR3 reads TGTGCCAGCAGTCCGTCGCAGGGGAGGAAACTCGAGCAGTACTTC.

The chain has TRBV29-1 and TRBJ2-2; no definite D call. V was trimmed by 4 bases and J by 9 bases, leaving 18 bases between them. This CDR3 contains 14 residues. From germline, CDR1 is SQVTM and CDR2 ANQGSEA. DNA of the CDR3: TGCAGCGTTGCTCTGGATAAGTCGGCCTGGGAGCTGTTTTTT. It is translated as CSVALDKSAWELFF.

This clonotype was observed a handful of times. The genes are TRBV14 and TRBJ2-2; no reliable D call. Looked up from germline, CDR1 is SGHDN and CDR2 is FVKESK. This CDR3 contains 12 residues. Trimming left V 4 bases short and J 3 bases short, with 3 bases between. CDR3 in amino acids: CASSPDTGELFF. Written as DNA, the CDR3 is TGTGCCAGCAGCCCGGACACCGGGGAGCTGTTTTTT.

V is TRBV20-1 and J is TRBJ2-7; possibly TRBD2 for D (5 bases). The germline V gene has CDR1 DFQATT and CDR2 SNEGSKA (reference sequence). CDR3 size: 13 residues. The CDR3 loop is CSANPPGSIYWHV. In DNA, the CDR3 is TGCAGTGCTAACCCCCCGGGATCTATATACTGGCATGTC.

This clonotype was observed many times. This sequence joins TRBV2 and TRBJ2-5; 9 nucleotides line up with TRBD2. The trim removed 8 bases at V and 6 bases at J, leaving 10 bases unmatched. Germline V gene data show CDR1 as SNHLY and CDR2 as FYNNEI. The CDR3 totals 14 residues. This chain's CDR3 is CASLAGGPVKTQYF. As DNA, the CDR3 is TGTGCCAGCTTGGCGGGAGGGCCGGTTAAGACCCAGTACTTC.

With regard to this clonotype: It may be a read error: a sequence one base away is much more abundant. The chain links TRBV4-3 to TRBJ1-3; D remains ambiguous. This CDR3 comprises 15 residues. The ends were cut back, 6 bases at V and 0 bases at J, with 12 bases in the middle. Germline V gene sequence: CDR1 LGHNA, CDR2 YSLEER. The CDR3 nucleotides are TGCGCCAGCAGTCAGGTGCCGGCCTCTGGAAACACCATATATTTT. This gives the protein CASSQVPASGNTIYF.

This clonotype appeared a few times. CDR3 sequence reads: CASSDGTAATYEQYF. The DNA of the CDR3 is TGTGCCAGCAGTGACGGGACAGCTGCGACCTACGAGCAGTACTTC. V is TRBV6-1 and J is TRBJ2-7, with TRBD1 matching 7 bases. Germline CDR1 is MNHNS and CDR2 is SASEGT. V lost 3 bases and J lost 2; bases outside the gene matches: 7. The CDR3 contains 15 residues.

This clonotype was found a few times. J is TRBJ2-2 and V is TRBV6-5; 13 positions match TRBD2. After removal of 4 bases from V and 3 bases from J, the junction contained 5 bases not matched to a gene. The CDR3 runs to 17 residues. Germline assignment: CDR1 MNHEY and CDR2 SVGAGI. CDR3 bases: TGTGCCAGCAGTTCAAGGACTAGCGGGAGCCACACCGGGGAGCTGTTTTTT. This encodes CASSSRTSGSHTGELFF.

The chain carries TRBV12-3 or TRBV12-4 and TRBJ2-4, with 8 bases matching TRBD2. This CDR3 region has 17 residues. V gave up 5 bases and J gave up 2 bases; unmatched junction bases: 11. CDR3 DNA: TGTGCCAGCAGTCCCGGGGGGGGGGCCTGGACCAAAAACATTCAGTACTTC. Encoded protein: CASSPGGGAWTKNIQYF.

This chain connects TRBV14 to TRBJ2-1, with D unresolved. The germline V and J ends were trimmed by 1 base and 4 bases, with 5 bases remaining between them. The CDR3 is 13 amino acids. Germline V CDR1 and CDR2: SGHDN, FVKESK. This chain's CDR3 is CASSQVPYNEQFF. In DNA form, the CDR3 reads TGTGCCAGCAGCCAAGTACCATACAATGAGCAGTTCTTC.

This clonotype occurred a few times. The chain recombines TRBV5-5 with TRBJ1-5; 9 nucleotides align to TRBD1. The germline gives CDR1 SGHKS, CDR2 YYEKEE (reference sequence). With V trimmed by 4 bases and J by 7 bases, 6 bases remained unmatched. The CDR3 runs to 14 residues. CDR3 residues: CASSKTGGGQPQHF. CDR3 bases: TGTGCCAGCAGCAAGACAGGGGGGGGGCAGCCCCAGCATTTT.

V and J are TRBV19 and TRBJ2-7; TRBD2 is a possible D gene (6 bases). In germline, CDR1 is LNHDA, CDR2 SQIVND (reference sequence). The V and J ends lost 5 bases and 2 bases respectively, with 10 bases between them. There are 13 residues in the CDR3. CDR3 sequence: CASSPGAAYEQYF. In DNA form, the CDR3 reads TGTGCCAGTAGTCCGGGAGCCGCCTACGAGCAGTACTTC.

This clonotype was detected ten times or more. The rearrangement links TRBV5-1 to TRBJ2-7, with a possible D match to TRBD1 (6 bases). V was trimmed by 4 bases and J by 3 bases, leaving 11 bases between them. Germline V gene lookup returns CDR1 SGHRS and CDR2 YFSETQ. The CDR3 is made up of 13 amino acids. Written as DNA, the CDR3 is TGCGCCAGCAGCCACGGACAGAGCTACGAGCAGTACTTC. As protein: CASSHGQSYEQYF.

This chain joins TRBV27 and TRBJ2-2, with D perhaps TRBD1 or TRBD2 (5 bases each). Trimming removed 3 bases at V and 0 bases at J, with 11 bases between. Germline V gene data show CDR1 as MNHEY and CDR2 as SMNVEV (reference sequence). This CDR3 comprises 16 residues. The CDR3 region has the DNA TGTGCCAGCAGTTTTTCCGGGGCGACGAACACCGGGGAGCTGTTTTTT. It codes for CASSFSGATNTGELFF.